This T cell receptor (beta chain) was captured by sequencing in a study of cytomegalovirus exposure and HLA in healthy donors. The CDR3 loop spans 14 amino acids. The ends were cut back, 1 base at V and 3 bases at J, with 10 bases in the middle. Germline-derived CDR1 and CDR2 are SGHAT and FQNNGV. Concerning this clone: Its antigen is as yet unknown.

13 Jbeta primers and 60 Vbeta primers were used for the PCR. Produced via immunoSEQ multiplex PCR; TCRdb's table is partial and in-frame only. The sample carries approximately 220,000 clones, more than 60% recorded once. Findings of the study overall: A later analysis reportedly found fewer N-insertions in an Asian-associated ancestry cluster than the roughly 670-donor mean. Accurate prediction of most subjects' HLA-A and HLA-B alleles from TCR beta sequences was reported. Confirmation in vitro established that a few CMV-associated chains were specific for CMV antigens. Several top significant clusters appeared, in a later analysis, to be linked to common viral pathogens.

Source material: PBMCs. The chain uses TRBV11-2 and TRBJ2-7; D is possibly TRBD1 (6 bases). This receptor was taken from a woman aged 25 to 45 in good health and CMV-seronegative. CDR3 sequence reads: CASSLGAGVYEQYF. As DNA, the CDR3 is TGTGCCAGCAGCTTAGGGGCAGGGGTCTACGAGCAGTACTTC.